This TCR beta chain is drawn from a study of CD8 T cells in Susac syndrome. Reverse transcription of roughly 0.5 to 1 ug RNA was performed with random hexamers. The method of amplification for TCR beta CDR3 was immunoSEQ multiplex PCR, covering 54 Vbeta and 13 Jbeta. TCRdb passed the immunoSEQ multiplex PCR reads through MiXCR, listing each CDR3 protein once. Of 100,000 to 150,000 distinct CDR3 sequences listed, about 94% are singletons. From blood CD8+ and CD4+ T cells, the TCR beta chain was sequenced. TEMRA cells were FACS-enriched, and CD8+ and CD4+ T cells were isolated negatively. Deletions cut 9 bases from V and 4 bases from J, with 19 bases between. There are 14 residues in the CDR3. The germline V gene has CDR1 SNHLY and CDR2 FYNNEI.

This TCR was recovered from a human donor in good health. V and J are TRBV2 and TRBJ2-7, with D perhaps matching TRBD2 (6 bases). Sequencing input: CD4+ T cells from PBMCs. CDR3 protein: CARGKGGTYYEQYF. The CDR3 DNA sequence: TGTGCCAGGGGAAAAGGAGGGACTTATTACGAGCAGTACTTC.